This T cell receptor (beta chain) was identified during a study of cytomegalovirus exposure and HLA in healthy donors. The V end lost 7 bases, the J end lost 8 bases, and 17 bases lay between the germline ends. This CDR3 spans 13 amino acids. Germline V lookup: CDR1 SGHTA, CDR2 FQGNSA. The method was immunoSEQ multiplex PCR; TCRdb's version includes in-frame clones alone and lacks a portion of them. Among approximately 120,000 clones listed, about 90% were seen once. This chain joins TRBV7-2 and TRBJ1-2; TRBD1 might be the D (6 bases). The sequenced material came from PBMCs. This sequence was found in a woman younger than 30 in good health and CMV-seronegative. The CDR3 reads CASTFNRAGGYTF. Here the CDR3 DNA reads TGTGCCAGCACCTTCAACAGGGCTGGCGGCTACACCTTC.